The clone carrying this TCR beta chain was detected a few times. Its target is not known. CDR3 length: 11 residues. The V end was cut by 8 bases, the J end by 11 bases, with 15 bases between. The germline CDR1 and CDR2 sequences are MDHEN and SYDVKM. The data originate from a study of blood T cells in healthy people across ages. Study-level points and caveats: Long-lived donors had more naive CD4+ cells and higher diversity than aged donors. The study could not conclusively compare naive and antigen-experienced cells, given its unsorted PBMCs.

Using a J-beta primer mix together with a sample-barcoded 5' primer, a second PCR was run for roughly 6 to 12 cycles. Every cDNA molecule bore a tag from a template-switch adaptor containing 12 random nucleotides. At least 3 million CDR3-containing paired-end reads were obtained per sample. TCRdb redid the calling of the 5' RACE reads with MiXCR, one entry per CDR3 protein. The data hold about 970,000 distinct CDR3 sequences, with about 53% observed a single time. Sequenced sample: blood. The sequence derives from a woman aged 55-69 years in good health. V is TRBV28 and J is TRBJ2-5, with D possibly TRBD2 on 6 matching bases. The CDR3 DNA reads as TGTGCCAGCTGGATGGGGGGAGAGCAGTACTTC. Protein sequence: CASWMGGEQYF.